This T cell receptor (beta chain) was retrieved from a study of T cells in Graves' hyperthyroidism and ophthalmopathy (dated by TCRdb to the late 2010s). Turning to the overall study: Peripheral blood was sampled at the time of initial diagnosis, prior to any treatment. In roughly six Graves' hyperthyroidism patients, the study also compared T-cell repertoires from thyroid tissue with T-cell repertoires from blood. After sampling, hyperthyroidism patients received methimazole starting at 30 mg daily, and ophthalmopathy patients received high-dose intravenous methylprednisolone. According to the paper, TCR Vbeta CDR3 sequencing was carried out on over 130 peripheral blood samples, which came from approximately 43 ophthalmopathy, under 85 hyperthyroidism and 17 progressor patients. Prospective prediction of ophthalmopathy was tested in an independent validation cohort of 18 to 20 hyperthyroidism patients and 17 patients who later progressed to ophthalmopathy. The approximately 98 discovery patients were randomly divided into training and test sets at a 7:3 ratio. To identify TCR V-J signatures that set the groups apart, the researchers used a discovery cohort of more than 95 patients, made up of 40 to 45 with Graves' ophthalmopathy and about 60 with stable Graves' hyperthyroidism.

This clonotype was recorded at least ten times. What this receptor recognizes is not known. There are no base qualities to consult, and no much larger clone falls within one base. Amplification of TCR beta CDR3 regions was carried out from RNA transcripts. For the first round of RT-PCR on the TCR CDR3, the HTBI primer set was used together with the Qiagen OneStep RT-PCR kit. A second multiplex PCR round built the libraries, followed by size selection and purification. Sequencing of the libraries was done on an Illumina HiSeq2000 using paired-end 100 bp reads. The published analysis was carried out like this. Raw data were processed with SOAPnuke, discarding reads with adapters, uncalled bases, mean Phred below 15, or no exact constant-primer or identifier match. High-quality paired reads were merged with COPE v1.2.5, and unique nucleotide sequences were defined as clonotypes. MiTCR v1.1 was used to align the clonotypes against IMGT TRBV, TRBD and TRBJ reference segments. The analysis was restricted to V-J combinations with a frequency above 0.0001, which together covered about 99% of the repertoires. The TCS score was defined as F50 (clonal expansion) divided by E x V (chaos), with BLOSUM62-based TCRdist calculated between CDR3 peptides within each V-J. Welch's t-statistics and random forest reduced 500 to 550 V-J features to fewer than 15, which were used in a naive Bayes classifier (R e1071). The public reads were reanalyzed by TCRdb: fastp trimming at Q25, MiXCR alignment, in-frame beta chains only. CDR3 protein sequences are deduplicated, and each keeps its most common genes and DNA. These V and J calls rely on TCRdb rather than the paper's analysis. The sample records hundreds of thousands of distinct CDR3 sequences, about 25% of which are singletons. The ten largest clones take up approximately 35% of the sample.

What the research found in general, with its limitations: No statistical method was used to fix the sample size in advance, and group allocation was not hidden from the investigators. In cross-validation, a model built on a 13 V-J signature told ophthalmopathy apart from stable hyperthyroidism with approximately 90% sensitivity and approximately 81% specificity, and in testing the same model reached 80%/75%. Blood samples also contained most of the expanded thyroid clonotypes (frequency above 0.001), which suggests that blood repertoires may reflect thyroid immune responses. During validation, the model predicted progression to ophthalmopathy a median of around six months ahead of onset, with around 65% sensitivity and 72% to 80% specificity.

Moderately to severely active disease, a Clinical Activity Score of at least 3, a NOSPECS grade of at least 4, and a duration under 3 months were present in ophthalmopathy patients. Patients with uncontrolled infections, other autoimmune diseases, pregnancy or lactation were excluded. Diagnoses relied on clinical symptoms, serum thyroxine and TRAb, thyroid ultrasound and orbital computed tomography. Ficoll-Paque density gradient centrifugation was used to isolate PBMCs from approximately 10 ml of fresh peripheral blood. Trizol reagent was used to extract total RNA, and RNA quality was then checked on an Agilent 2100 Bioanalyzer. V gives up 1 base and J gives up 5 bases, and the segment between their germline ends measures 11 bases. Counted from cysteine to phenylalanine, this CDR3 has 14 amino acids. Solely the CDR3 DNA is kept, with 42 bases framed from the first base. The germline V gene encodes CDR1 SGHTA and CDR2 FQGNSA.

Sequencing was performed on blood. The rearrangement joined TRBV7-2 to TRBJ2-5; the D gene remains uncertain. This TCR came from a woman aged 40-49 years with Graves' ophthalmopathy. CDR3 loop: CASSLGWLRETQYF. The sequenced DNA: TGTGCCAGCAGCTTAGGGTGGCTGAGGGAGACCCAGTACTTC.